One sample yielded the 27 T cell receptor beta chains listed below, sequenced in a study of identical twins. MiXCR was run by TCRdb on the 5' RACE reads, yielding one entry per CDR3 protein. The top ten hold over 2.5% of the sample, which has 230,000 or so distinct CDR3 sequences, about 8% seen once. These data were also reused for a study on yellow fever vaccine responses in identical twins.

Material for sequencing was CD8+ T cells sorted from blood. The origin of the receptors is a woman aged 18-35 years in good health.

The chain is built from TRBV4-2 and TRBJ2-5; D may be TRBD1 (5 bases). V gave up 0 bases and J gave up 2 bases, with 19 bases separating them. Germline V lookup: CDR1 LGHNA, CDR2 YNFKEQ. This CDR3 has 18 amino acids. Here the CDR3 DNA reads TGTGCCAGCAGCCAAGATCTGGAGACAGTCGGTCTTCAAGAGACCCAGTACTTC. Protein product: CASSQDLETVGLQETQYF.

This clonotype was counted only a few times. V and J are TRBV7-9 and TRBJ2-7; TRBD2 agrees at 8 bases. Germline V CDR1 and CDR2: SEHNR, FQNEAQ (reference sequence). V was clipped by 1 base and J by 2 bases; unmatched bases: 10. CDR3 length: 17 residues. CDR3 sequence: CASSLEFGGGRTYEQYF. The CDR3 DNA follows: TGTGCCAGCAGCTTAGAGTTCGGGGGGGGGAGGACCTACGAGCAGTACTTC.

This clonotype has at least ten counts. The chain links TRBV12-3 or TRBV12-4 to TRBJ2-2; no firm D call. The CDR3 has 14 residues. The V end lost 2 bases, the J end lost 6 bases, and 10 bases lay between the germline ends. The CDR3 sequence is CASSLMGPAGELFF. CDR3 DNA: TGTGCCAGCAGTTTAATGGGTCCCGCCGGGGAGCTGTTTTTT.

The rearrangement uses TRBV11-1 and TRBJ2-3; D unresolved. V lost 4 bases to trimming and J lost 0 bases, with 20 bases between them. There are 18 residues in the CDR3. Germline V gene sequence: CDR1 SGHAT, CDR2 FQDESV (reference sequence). The CDR3 reads CASSSALGDASSTDTQYF. As DNA, the CDR3 is TGTGCCAGCAGCTCCGCCTTAGGAGATGCCTCTAGCACAGATACGCAGTATTTT.

To note about this clonotype: One end of the junction does not line up with germline, which may come from a read error. The CDR3 here is CSTRGPHPTQYF. The CDR3 DNA reads as TGCAGTACTAGAGGACCTCACCCTACGCAGTATTTT. The rearrangement uses TRBV20-1 and TRBJ2-3; D perhaps matches TRBD2 (5 bases). Germline assignment: CDR1 DFQATT and CDR2 SNEGSKA (reference sequence). The length of the CDR3 is 12 residues.

This clonotype was seen only a few times. The chain has TRBV27 and TRBJ1-6; a weak D match, TRBD1 (6 bases). Germline CDR1 MNHEY, CDR2 SMNVEV (reference sequence). The length of the CDR3 is 14 residues. The germline V and J ends were trimmed by 0 bases and 10 bases, with 10 bases remaining between them. CDR3 in amino acids: CASSLSSDSSPLHF. For the CDR3, the DNA is TGTGCCAGCAGTTTATCTTCGGACAGCTCACCCCTCCACTTT.

This clonotype was counted many times. The J gene is TRBJ2-7, the V gene TRBV5-1; TRBD1 is a possible D gene (6 bases). CDR1 SGHRS and CDR2 YFSETQ come from the germline V gene. Trimming stripped 4 bases from V and 3 bases from J, with 14 bases between. The CDR3 is 14 residues long. CDR3 sequence reads: CASSNRDNNYEQYF. CDR3 coding DNA: TGCGCCAGCAGCAACCGGGACAACAACTACGAGCAGTACTTC.

This clonotype was found many times. The CDR3 DNA is TGCGCCAGCAGCTTGCTAGCGGGAGGGGAATACAATGAGCAGTTCTTC. Encoded protein: CASSLLAGGEYNEQFF. The V gene is TRBV5-1, the J gene TRBJ2-1; 12 positions match TRBD2. The CDR3 has 16 amino acids. Germline CDR1 is SGHRS and CDR2 is YFSETQ. V was clipped by 1 base and J by 4 bases; unmatched bases: 3.

This clonotype came up many times. DNA of the CDR3: TGTGCCACCAGTGATTTGCTAGCGGGAGTCTACAATGAGCAGTTCTTC. As protein: CATSDLLAGVYNEQFF. V usage is TRBV24-1 and J usage is TRBJ2-1; 10 bases fit TRBD2. Germline lookup yields CDR1 KGHDR and CDR2 SFDVKD. CDR3 length: 16 residues. With 0 bases clipped from V and 3 bases from J, the junction kept 1 base outside the gene matches.

In its sample, this clonotype was seen a few times. V gene TRBV7-2 combines with J gene TRBJ2-5; unclear D gene. Deletions cut 5 bases from V and 3 bases from J, with 16 bases between. This CDR3 is 15 amino acids long. Germline CDR1 and CDR2: SGHTA and FQGNSA. The CDR3: CASSPSMRIKETQYF. The CDR3 DNA reads TGTGCCAGCAGCCCCTCGATGCGGATTAAAGAGACCCAGTACTTC.

The rearrangement joins TRBV4-3 to TRBJ2-7, with TRBD2 matching 9 bases. Germline loops: CDR1 LGHNA, CDR2 YSLEER. V was pared by 5 bases and J by 4 bases, with 6 bases of the junction left unmatched. This CDR3 contains 14 residues. This chain's CDR3 is CASSYSGSAYEQYF. The CDR3 DNA reads as TGCGCCAGCAGCTATAGCGGGAGTGCGTACGAGCAGTACTTC.

The chain couples TRBV4-3 to TRBJ2-5, with unresolved D. CDR3 length: 14 amino acids. Trimming pared 0 bases from V and 1 base from J, leaving 6 bases between. In germline, CDR1 is LGHNA, CDR2 YSLEER. CDR3 nucleotide sequence: TGCGCCAGCAGCCAAGATTGGATCCAAGAGACCCAGTACTTC. Amino acid sequence: CASSQDWIQETQYF.

This clonotype was detected ten times or more. V gene TRBV12-3 or TRBV12-4 combines with J gene TRBJ1-1; D remains ambiguous. The CDR3 sequence is 11 residues long. Trimming shortened V by 5 bases and J by 14 bases, and 15 bases separated the two germline ends. The CDR3 loop reads CASSPDVNLFF. CDR3 coding DNA: TGTGCCAGCAGTCCGGACGTTAACCTCTTCTTT.

This chain links TRBV20-1 with TRBJ2-1; D is undetermined. This CDR3 has 14 amino acids. V lost 0 bases and J 6 bases, leaving 12 bases between the germline ends. Germline V lookup: CDR1 DFQATT, CDR2 SNEGSKA (reference sequence). As DNA, the CDR3 is TGCAGTGCTAGAGATTTAAGGCAGCGCAATGAGCAGTTCTTC. It encodes CSARDLRQRNEQFF.

This clonotype occurred a few times. The chain links TRBV20-1 to TRBJ2-7; 10 positions match TRBD1. This CDR3 has 15 amino acids. Per germline, CDR1 DFQATT and CDR2 SNEGSKA (reference sequence). V lost 0 bases, J lost 3 bases, and 5 bases stayed unmatched. CDR3 residues: CSARDDRGLGYEQYF. In DNA form, the CDR3 reads TGCAGTGCTAGAGATGACAGGGGGCTTGGCTACGAGCAGTACTTC.

There are a few counts of this clonotype. The chain employs TRBV12-5 and TRBJ1-1, with 9 nucleotides matching TRBD1. V shed 4 bases and J 1 base; nucleotides not matched to a gene: 1. This CDR3 region has 14 residues. The germline V gene encodes CDR1 LGHNT and CDR2 FRNRAP. In nucleotides, the CDR3 is TGTGCTAGTGGTTGGGGACAGGGGAACACTGAAGCTTTCTTT. It yields the protein CASGWGQGNTEAFF.

A few counts support this clonotype. This chain connects TRBV6-2 or TRBV6-3 to TRBJ1-5; 8 bases line up with TRBD1. Germline assignment: CDR1 MNHEY and CDR2 SVGEGT. The V gene end was trimmed by 0 bases and the J gene end by 3 bases; junction bases not matched to a gene: 4. CDR3 size: 16 residues. CDR3 loop: CASSYSAGGNNQPQHF. The CDR3 bases are TGTGCCAGCAGTTACTCTGCAGGGGGCAACAATCAGCCCCAGCATTTT.

The rearrangement uses TRBV6-2 or TRBV6-3 and TRBJ2-5; D is uncertain. Germline loops: CDR1 MNHEY, CDR2 SVGEGT. CDR3 length equals 15 residues. V gave up 0 bases and J gave up 1 base, with 9 bases separating them. This CDR3 is CASSYSLGPQETQYF. For the CDR3, the DNA is TGTGCCAGCAGTTACTCCCTTGGGCCCCAAGAGACCCAGTACTTC.

This clonotype turned up a few times. This chain's CDR3 is CASSGGLLAAFF. DNA for the CDR3: TGTGCCAGCAGTGGAGGACTCCTTGCGGCTTTCTTT. V gene TRBV2 combines with J gene TRBJ1-1; D call uncertain. CDR3 length: 12 residues. CDR1 SNHLY and CDR2 FYNNEI come from the germline V gene. Trimming shortened V by 4 bases and J by 11 bases, and 14 bases separated the two germline ends.

At least ten counts were recorded for this clonotype. This chain uses TRBV7-8 with TRBJ2-5; D not resolved. The CDR3 is made up of 13 amino acids. V was trimmed by 6 bases and J by 5 bases, leaving 13 bases between them. Germline CDR1 SGHVS, CDR2 FQNEAQ. CDR3 region: CASRTKTRETQYF. The DNA of the CDR3 is TGTGCCAGCAGGACGAAGACGCGGGAGACCCAGTACTTC.

This clonotype was picked up a small number of times. V is TRBV7-9 and J is TRBJ2-7; maybe TRBD1 (5 bases). V was cut by 7 bases and J by 3 bases, with 16 bases left in between. Germline V gene sequence: CDR1 SEHNR, CDR2 FQNEAQ (reference sequence). The CDR3 sequence is 14 residues long. The CDR3 loop reads CASMDTREDYEQYF. The DNA for the CDR3 is TGTGCCAGCATGGACACCCGCGAAGACTACGAGCAGTACTTC.

This clonotype was counted between two and nine times. V and J are TRBV29-1 and TRBJ2-1; the match to TRBD2 covers 7 bases. CDR3 length: 14 amino acids. The germline V gene has CDR1 SQVTM and CDR2 ANQGSEA. J lost 7 bases, V lost 5 bases, and 11 bases had no gene match. CDR3 region: CSVSSPGGENEQFF. The CDR3 DNA reads as TGCAGCGTTTCCTCACCGGGGGGAGAAAATGAGCAGTTCTTC.

This clonotype was recorded many times. This rearrangement joins TRBV5-6 to TRBJ1-6; TRBD1 matches at 9 bases. CDR3 length equals 14 residues. Germline CDR1 is SGHDT and CDR2 is YYEEEE. V shed 0 bases, J shed 10 bases, and the junction held 2 bases outside the gene matches. The DNA for the CDR3 is TGTGCCAGCAGCTTGGGGACAGGGGCATCACCCCTCCACTTT. Its protein product is CASSLGTGASPLHF. Using reference TRBV5-6 and TRBJ1-6 for the parts outside the CDR3, the full variable domain is DAGVTQSPTHLIKTRGQQVTLRCSPKSGHDTVSWYQQALGQGPQFIFQYYEEEERQRGNFPDRFSGHQFPNYSSELNVNALLLGDSALYLCASSLGTGASPLHFGNGTRLTVT.

This chain links TRBV3-1 with TRBJ2-5, with D tentatively TRBD1 or TRBD2 (5 bases each). The V and J ends lost 3 bases and 4 bases respectively, with 12 bases between them. In germline, CDR1 is LGHDT, CDR2 YNNKEL (reference sequence). CDR3 length: 14 amino acids. CDR3 protein: CASSQGEFGETQYF. DNA for the CDR3: TGTGCCAGCAGCCAGGGGGAGTTTGGAGAGACCCAGTACTTC.

The V call is TRBV10-2, the J call TRBJ2-5; no clear D. The CDR3 loop spans 13 amino acids. With 5 bases removed from V and 5 bases from J, the gap between germline ends came to 12 bases. CDR1 and CDR2 from the germline V gene are WSHSY and SAAADI. This chain's CDR3 is CASSNTELETQYF. In DNA, the CDR3 is TGCGCCAGCAGTAACACTGAGCTGGAGACCCAGTACTTC.

The chain uses TRBV18 and TRBJ1-1; TRBD1 agrees at 7 bases. Germline trimming cut 4 bases from V and 8 bases from J; bases unmatched to any gene: 10. Germline CDR1 reads KGHSH; CDR2 reads LQKENI. CDR3 length: 14 residues. The CDR3 spells CASSLQGGASEAFF. The CDR3 bases are TGTGCCAGCTCACTTCAGGGGGGCGCATCCGAAGCTTTCTTT.

This clonotype appeared a few times. V usage is TRBV5-1 and J usage is TRBJ2-1; 9 nucleotides line up with TRBD2. CDR1 and CDR2 from the germline V gene are SGHRS and YFSETQ. The V gene end was trimmed by 0 bases and the J gene end by 2 bases; junction bases not matched to a gene: 6. This CDR3 is built from 17 residues. The CDR3 region is CASSLGAASGTYNEQFF. The CDR3 bases are TGCGCCAGCAGCTTGGGGGCCGCTAGCGGGACCTACAATGAGCAGTTCTTC.